This T cell receptor (beta chain) was retrieved from a study of blood T cell repertoires in COVID-19. Study information: Samples representing acute and convalescent COVID-19 were sourced from the United States, Italy and Spain. Sources were T cells, B-cell-depleted T cells, or PBMCs; the material itself was cDNA or gDNA.

Authors' processing steps: From reference gene primer amplification, estimates of nucleated cell counts were derived. Generated by immunoSEQ multiplex PCR, the TCRdb table keeps only in-frame clones and is missing some. The D gene and trimming were derived from the DNA, and the V and J assignments and clone size from that table. The data show 90,000 to 120,000 clones, approximately 88% seen once. CDR1 and CDR2 (germline): DFQATT, SNEGSKA (reference sequence). CDR3 size: 13 residues. V dropped 3 bases and J dropped 3 bases, with 11 bases sitting between them. The source material was peripheral blood. V gene TRBV20-1 combines with J gene TRBJ1-2, with no clear D. The origin of this receptor is a human donor in a cohort sampled during active COVID-19. The CDR3, as DNA: TGCAGTGCTAGTTTGCCGGTGGACTATGGCTACACCTTC. It specifies CSASLPVDYGYTF.